The entry below gives a single T cell receptor beta chain sequence along with its context. What this receptor recognizes is not known. Base qualities were left out, and no much larger clone turns up one base away. The sample's time point, from its label and the paper: baseline before first vaccination. The sample's treatment or condition label, in plain terms: meningococcal conjugate vaccine given as trial control. Vaccinee samples came from UK trials COV001 and COV002, including a single-blind randomized controlled phase 2/3 trial of AZD1222 (ChAdOx1 nCoV-19) in healthy adults. Trial participant PBMC samples were collected at day 0 and day 28 after the second dose for TCRbeta chain sequencing. The germline V gene gives CDR1 as LGHNA and CDR2 as YSLEER. The CDR3 covers 16 residues, taking in both the cysteine and the phenylalanine. The CDR3 DNA has 48 bases and is translated from base 1. After removal of 0 bases from V and 2 bases from J, the junction retains 6 bases not matched to a gene.

This entry is derived from a study of T cell responses to AZD1222 COVID-19 vaccine (dated by TCRdb to the early 2020s). Regarding the research as a whole: TCR sequencing was performed for roughly 240 trial participants, of whom 200 to 220 were given two doses of AZD1222 and approximately 25 were given two doses of MenACWY control vaccine. Trial participants were enrolled into age subgroups of 18-55, 56-69 and 70-plus years, which contained 148, 28 and 57 TCR-sequenced participants, respectively.

Findings and caveats that apply to the study as a whole: In the small 56-69-year group, the increase in depth fell short of significance, most likely because of low power. Conclusions about previously exposed vaccinees were limited because only a handful of AZD1222 recipients were SARS-CoV-2 seropositive at baseline. A significant rise in spike-specific TCR breadth and depth was observed after two AZD1222 doses relative to day 0 and relative to MenACWY recipients. Most participants were white British and females outnumbered males, and the authors suggested that clonal diversity may have been underestimated. The whole spike protein was spanned by vaccine-associated CD4 TCRs, and dominant responses were seen in regions 160-218 and 743-854. Nearly half of unique spike-specific TCRs reportedly recognized epitopes outside regions mutated in the B.1.351 and B.1.1.7 variants. Because no day 14 peak-response samples were available, repertoires were characterized only after the peak T cell response.

The CDR3 regions of human TCRbeta chains were analyzed by immunosequencing. The published analysis was carried out like this. Repertoire TCRs were checked for matches against a reference library of SARS-CoV-2-specific TCRs that had been generated using the MIRA antigen-specificity platform. Breadth meant the fraction of unique TCRs that were SARS-CoV-2-associated, whereas depth meant the fraction of total T cells that were SARS-CoV-2-associated. Using the MIRA data, each spike-specific TCR was mapped to the spike region that the TCR reacts to and placed in a CD4 or CD8 class. Log10-transformed breadth and depth values were compared by one-way ANOVA with Sidak's multiple comparisons tests. TCRdb retrieved this table from immuneACCESS and kept in-frame rearrangements only. Not all clones are present; in checked studies, unresolved V genes account for under half, and no reason is known for the remainder. The DNA was the basis for D and trimming; V, J and clone size are from that table. The sample table shows around 88,000 clones, and 80% to 90% are seen once. Of the sample, about 9.4% falls within the top ten clones.

The rearrangement combines TRBV4-3 with TRBJ1-2; the central 7 bases match TRBD1. The sample was peripheral blood, taken on day 0 of MenACWY control vaccination. The sequence derives from an adult in good health. CDR3 protein: CASSQDWAGGNYGYTF. The base sequence is TGCGCCAGCAGCCAAGATTGGGCAGGGGGGAACTATGGCTACACCTTC.